These T cell receptor beta chains were read from a single sample in a study of shared clonotypes between healthy human individuals. Sequencing was performed with immunoSEQ multiplex PCR; in TCRdb, only in-frame clones are kept and a portion is missing. Here the sample spans roughly 2.6 million clones, about 92% being singletons. What was sequenced was naive CD4+ T cells sorted from blood. All receptors derive from a young man in good health. Both conserved end residues are part of each CDR3. A D gene is named only where the DNA matches it firmly. Clone size, where shown, is once, few, many, or a class for clones that have expanded.

J,D,size,V,DNA,CDR3
TRBJ1-4,NA,NA,TRBV5-5,TGTGCCAGCAGCTTACTCGGAGAATCTAATGAAAAACTGTTTTTT,CASSLLGESNEKLFF
TRBJ1-1,NA,NA,TRBV5-1,TGCGCCAGCAGAGGGAGGGAAGGGGCGGGGGCTGAAGCTTTCTTT,CASRGREGAGAEAFF
TRBJ1-3,NA,NA,TRBV30,TGTGCCTGGAGTCCTTATTCTGGAAACACCATATATTTT,CAWSPYSGNTIYF
TRBJ1-1,NA,NA,TRBV6-1,TGTGCCAGCAGTGAAGGCGGTTTTCACACTGAAGCTTTCTTT,CASSEGGFHTEAFF
TRBJ2-5,NA,NA,TRBV5-1,TGCGCCAGCAGCAGAGGGATCCAAGAGACCCAGTACTTC,CASSRGIQETQYF
TRBJ1-1,NA,once,TRBV11-2,TGTGCCAGCAGCTTAGAACTGGGAGTGAACACTGAAGCTTTCTTT,CASSLELGVNTEAFF
TRBJ2-5,NA,NA,TRBV2,TGTGCCAGCTCGTGGGGAGAGACCCAGTACTTC,CASSWGETQYF
TRBJ1-1,NA,NA,TRBV10-3,TGTGCCAGCCGGGGCGGCAGGGAGAACACTGAAGCTTTCTTT,CASRGGRENTEAFF
TRBJ2-2,NA,NA,TRBV19,TGTGCCAGTAGTATTATACGAGGCGGGGAGCTGTTTTTT,CASSIIRGGELFF
TRBJ2-7,NA,NA,TRBV18,TGTGCCAGCTCACCACAACGGACCCCGTTCGAGCAGTACTTC,CASSPQRTPFEQYF
TRBJ2-5,NA,NA,TRBV11-2,TGTGCCAGCAGCTTAGGGTTAAGGGAGACCCAGTACTTC,CASSLGLRETQYF
TRBJ2-7,NA,NA,TRBV7-9,TGTGCCAGCAGCTTATTGAAGGTTCACGGATCCTACGAGCAGTACTTC,CASSLLKVHGSYEQYF
TRBJ1-1,TRBD1,NA,TRBV6-5,TGTGCCAGCAGTTACTCGAACGACAGGGGCACTGAAGCTTTCTTT,CASSYSNDRGTEAFF
TRBJ2-3,NA,NA,TRBV5-1,TGCGCCAGCAGCTTGACAGCCTCTAACACAGATACGCAGTATTTT,CASSLTASNTDTQYF
TRBJ1-5,NA,NA,TRBV28,TGTGCCAGCACCGGTCCCAATCAGCCCCAGCATTTT,CASTGPNQPQHF
TRBJ2-2,TRBD1,NA,TRBV19,TGTGCCAGTAGTACAGGGGGCACCACCGGGGAGCTGTTTTTT,CASSTGGTTGELFF
TRBJ2-7,NA,NA,TRBV7-9,TGTGCCAGCAGCTTCACCGGGACAAGATTTACCTACGAGCAGTACTTC,CASSFTGTRFTYEQYF
TRBJ2-2,NA,NA,TRBV5-1,TGCGCCAGCAGCTCACGGGGGGCGGACACCGGGGAGCTGTTTTTT,CASSSRGADTGELFF
TRBJ1-2,NA,NA,TRBV6-6,TGTGCCAGCAGGGGGACAAGCTACACCTTC,CASRGTSYTF
TRBJ2-5,TRBD1,NA,TRBV9,TGTGCCAGCAGCGCCAGACAGGGGTGGGAGACCCAGTACTTC,CASSARQGWETQYF
TRBJ2-6,TRBD2,NA,TRBV30,TGTGCCTGGAGTGGGCTAGCGGGCTCTGGGGCCAACGTCCTGACTTTC,CAWSGLAGSGANVLTF
TRBJ2-3,TRBD2,NA,TRBV19,TGTGCCAATGGGGGGGACCGACACACAGATACGCAGTATTTT,CANGGDRHTDTQYF